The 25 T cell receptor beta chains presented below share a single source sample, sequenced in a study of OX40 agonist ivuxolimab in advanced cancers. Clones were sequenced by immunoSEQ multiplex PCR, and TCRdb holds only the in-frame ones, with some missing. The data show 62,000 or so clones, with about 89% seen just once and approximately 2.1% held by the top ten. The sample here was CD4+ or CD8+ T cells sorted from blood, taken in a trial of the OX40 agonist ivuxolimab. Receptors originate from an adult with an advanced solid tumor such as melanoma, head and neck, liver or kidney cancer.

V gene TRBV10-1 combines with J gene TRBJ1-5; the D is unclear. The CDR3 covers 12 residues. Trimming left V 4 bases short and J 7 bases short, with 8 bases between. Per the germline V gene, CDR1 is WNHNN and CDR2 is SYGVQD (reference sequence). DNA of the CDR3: TGCGCCAGCAGTGCGAACGGCCAGCCCCAGCATTTT. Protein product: CASSANGQPQHF.

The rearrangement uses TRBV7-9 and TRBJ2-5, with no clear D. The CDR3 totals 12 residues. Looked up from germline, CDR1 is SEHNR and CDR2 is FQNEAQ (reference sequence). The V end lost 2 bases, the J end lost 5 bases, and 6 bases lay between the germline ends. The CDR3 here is CASSLLGETQYF. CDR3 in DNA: TGTGCCAGCAGCTTATTGGGGGAGACCCAGTACTTC.

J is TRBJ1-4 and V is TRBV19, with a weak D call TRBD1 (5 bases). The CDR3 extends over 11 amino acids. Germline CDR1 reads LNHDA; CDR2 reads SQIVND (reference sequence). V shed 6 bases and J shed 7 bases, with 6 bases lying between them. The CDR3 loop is CASSGGEKLFF. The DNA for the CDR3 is TGTGCCAGTAGCGGGGGTGAAAAACTGTTTTTT.

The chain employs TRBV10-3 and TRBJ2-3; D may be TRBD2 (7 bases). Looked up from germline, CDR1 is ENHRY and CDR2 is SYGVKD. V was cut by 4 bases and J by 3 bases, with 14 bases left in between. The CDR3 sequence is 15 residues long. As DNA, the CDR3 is TGTGCCATCAGTGGGGGAGGGGGGAGGACAGATACGCAGTATTTT. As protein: CAISGGGGRTDTQYF.

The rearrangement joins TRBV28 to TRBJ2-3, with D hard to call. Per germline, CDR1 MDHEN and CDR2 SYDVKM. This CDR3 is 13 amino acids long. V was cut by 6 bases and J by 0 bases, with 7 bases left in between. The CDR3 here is CASSKTSTDTQYF. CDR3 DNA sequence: TGTGCCAGCAGCAAGACTAGCACAGATACGCAGTATTTT.

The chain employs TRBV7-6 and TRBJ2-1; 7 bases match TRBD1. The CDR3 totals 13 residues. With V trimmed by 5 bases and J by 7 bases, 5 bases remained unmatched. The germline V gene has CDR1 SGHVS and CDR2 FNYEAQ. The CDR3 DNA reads TGTGCCAGCAGCCCACAGGGGTGGAATGAGCAGTTCTTC. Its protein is CASSPQGWNEQFF.

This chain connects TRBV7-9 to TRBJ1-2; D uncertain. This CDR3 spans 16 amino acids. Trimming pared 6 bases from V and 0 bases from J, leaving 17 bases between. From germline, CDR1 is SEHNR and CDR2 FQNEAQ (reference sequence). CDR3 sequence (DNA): TGTGCCAGCAGAAAAAGTGGCAGCTCTCCTAACTATGGCTACACCTTC. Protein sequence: CASRKSGSSPNYGYTF.

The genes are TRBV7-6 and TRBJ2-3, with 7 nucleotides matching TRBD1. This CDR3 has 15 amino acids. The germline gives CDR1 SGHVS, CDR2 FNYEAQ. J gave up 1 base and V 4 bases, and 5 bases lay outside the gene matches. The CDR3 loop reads CASSYRGKGTDTQYF. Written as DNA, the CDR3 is TGTGCCAGCAGCTACAGGGGAAAAGGCACAGATACGCAGTATTTT. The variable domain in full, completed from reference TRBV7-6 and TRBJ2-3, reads GAGVSQSPRYKVTKRGQDVALRCDPISGHVSLYWYRQALGQGPEFLTYFNYEAQQDKSGLPNDRFSAERPEGSISTLTIQRTEQRDSAMYRCASSYRGKGTDTQYFGPGTRLTVL.

The CDR3 region is CASTRVYEQYF. In DNA, the CDR3 is TGTGCCAGCACCCGTGTCTACGAGCAGTACTTC. The chain has TRBV6-1 and TRBJ2-7; no clear D. The CDR3 extends over 11 amino acids. Trimming removed 7 bases from V and 3 bases from J, with 7 bases in between. Germline lookup yields CDR1 MNHNS and CDR2 SASEGT.

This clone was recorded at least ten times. The CDR3 DNA follows: TGTGCCAGCAGGTACGAGTACCGAAGCAATCAGCCCCAGCATTTT. Translating gives CASRYEYRSNQPQHF. The chain joins TRBV27 to TRBJ1-5; D gene uncertain. Trimming left V 6 bases short and J 1 base short, with 13 bases between. The CDR3 consists of 15 residues. Germline loops: CDR1 MNHEY, CDR2 SMNVEV (reference sequence).

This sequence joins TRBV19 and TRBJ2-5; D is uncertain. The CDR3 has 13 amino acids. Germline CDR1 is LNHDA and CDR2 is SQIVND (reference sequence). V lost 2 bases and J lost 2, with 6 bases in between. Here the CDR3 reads CASSIWAQETQYF. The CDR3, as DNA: TGTGCCAGTAGTATATGGGCTCAAGAGACCCAGTACTTC.

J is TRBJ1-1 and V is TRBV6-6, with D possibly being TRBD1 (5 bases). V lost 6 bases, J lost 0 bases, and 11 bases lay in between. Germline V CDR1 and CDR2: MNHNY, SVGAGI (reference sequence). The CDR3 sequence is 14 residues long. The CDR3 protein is CASSQRQLNTEAFF. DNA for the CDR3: TGTGCCAGCAGCCAACGACAGTTGAACACTGAAGCTTTCTTT.

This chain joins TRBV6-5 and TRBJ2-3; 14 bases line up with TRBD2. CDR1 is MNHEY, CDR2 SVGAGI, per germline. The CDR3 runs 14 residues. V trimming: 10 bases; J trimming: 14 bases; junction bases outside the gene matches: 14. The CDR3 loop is CATKGLAGGDNRYF. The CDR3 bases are TGTGCCACTAAAGGACTAGCGGGAGGAGATAATAGGTATTTT.

The CDR3 here is CASSFRAGGRVGSEQFF. Written as DNA, the CDR3 is TGTGCCAGCAGCTTTAGGGCAGGAGGCAGGGTAGGGAGCGAGCAGTTCTTC. The chain uses TRBV7-2 and TRBJ2-1; the D gene could be TRBD1 or TRBD2 (5 bases each). Germline CDR1 reads SGHTA; CDR2 reads FQGNSA. This CDR3 is built from 17 residues. V shed 3 bases and J shed 10 bases, with 25 bases lying between them.

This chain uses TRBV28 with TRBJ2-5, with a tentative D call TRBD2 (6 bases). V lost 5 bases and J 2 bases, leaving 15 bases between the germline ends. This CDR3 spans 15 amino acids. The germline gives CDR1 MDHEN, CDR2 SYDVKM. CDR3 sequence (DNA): TGTGCCAGCAGTGTAACCCGGGCGGGACAAGAGACCCAGTACTTC. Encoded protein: CASSVTRAGQETQYF.

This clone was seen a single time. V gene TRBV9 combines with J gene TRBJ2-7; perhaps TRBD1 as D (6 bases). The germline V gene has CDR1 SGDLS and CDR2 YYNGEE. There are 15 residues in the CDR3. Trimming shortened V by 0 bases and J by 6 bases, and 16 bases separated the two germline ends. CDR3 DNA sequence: TGTGCCAGCAGCGTAGACAGGGCAGGCTCTCGCGAGCAGTACTTC. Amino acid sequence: CASSVDRAGSREQYF. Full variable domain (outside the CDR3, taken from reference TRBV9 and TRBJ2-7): DSGVTQTPKHLITATGQRVTLRCSPRSGDLSVYWYQQSLDQGLQFLIQYYNGEERAKGNILERFSAQQFPDLHSELNLSSLELGDSALYFCASSVDRAGSREQYFGPGTRLTVT.

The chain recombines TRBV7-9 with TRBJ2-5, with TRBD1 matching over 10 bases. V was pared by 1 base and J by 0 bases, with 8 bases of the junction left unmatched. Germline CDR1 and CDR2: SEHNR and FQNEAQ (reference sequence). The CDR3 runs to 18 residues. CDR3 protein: CASSLGPGDRGYQETQYF. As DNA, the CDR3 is TGTGCCAGCAGCTTAGGGCCGGGGGACAGGGGATACCAAGAGACCCAGTACTTC.

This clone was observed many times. This CDR3 reads CASKGAMGTEAFF. Written as DNA, the CDR3 is TGTGCCAGCAAGGGGGCAATGGGCACTGAAGCTTTCTTT. The chain combines TRBV11-2 with TRBJ1-1; 7 bases fit TRBD1. This CDR3 has 13 amino acids. Trimming cost V 7 bases and J 4 bases; bases outside gene matches: 6. The germline CDR1 and CDR2 sequences are SGHAT and FQNNGV.

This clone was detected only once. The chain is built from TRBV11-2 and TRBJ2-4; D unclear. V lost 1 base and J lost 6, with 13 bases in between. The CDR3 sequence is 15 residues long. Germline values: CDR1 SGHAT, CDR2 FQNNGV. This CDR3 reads CASSLVIGRSNIQYF. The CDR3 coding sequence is TGTGCCAGCAGCTTAGTAATTGGACGGTCAAACATTCAGTACTTC.

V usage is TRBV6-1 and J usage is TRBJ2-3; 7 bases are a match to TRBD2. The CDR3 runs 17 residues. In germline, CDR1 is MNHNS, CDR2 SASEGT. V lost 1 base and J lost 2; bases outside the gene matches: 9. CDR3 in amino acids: CASSEGVRGLYTDTQYF. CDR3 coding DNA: TGTGCCAGCAGTGAAGGGGTCCGGGGACTATACACAGATACGCAGTATTTT.

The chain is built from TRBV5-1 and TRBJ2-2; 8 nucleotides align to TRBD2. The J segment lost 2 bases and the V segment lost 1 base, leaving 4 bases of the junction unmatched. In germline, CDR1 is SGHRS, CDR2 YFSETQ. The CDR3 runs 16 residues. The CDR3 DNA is TGCGCCAGCAGCTTGTTACTAGCGGAAAACACCGGGGAGCTGTTTTTT. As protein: CASSLLLAENTGELFF.

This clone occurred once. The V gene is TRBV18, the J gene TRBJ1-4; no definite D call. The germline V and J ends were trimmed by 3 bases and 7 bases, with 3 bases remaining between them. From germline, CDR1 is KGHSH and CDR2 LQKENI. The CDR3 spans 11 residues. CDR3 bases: TGTGCCAGCTCACCGGGTGAAAAACTGTTTTTT. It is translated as CASSPGEKLFF.

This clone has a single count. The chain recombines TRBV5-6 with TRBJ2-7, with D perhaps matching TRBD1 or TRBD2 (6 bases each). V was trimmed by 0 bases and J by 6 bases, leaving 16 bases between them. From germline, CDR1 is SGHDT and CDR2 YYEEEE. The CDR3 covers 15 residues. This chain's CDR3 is CASSLARDTSGEQYF. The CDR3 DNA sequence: TGTGCCAGCAGCTTGGCGCGGGACACGTCGGGCGAGCAGTACTTC. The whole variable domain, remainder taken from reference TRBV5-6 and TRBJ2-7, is DAGVTQSPTHLIKTRGQQVTLRCSPKSGHDTVSWYQQALGQGPQFIFQYYEEEERQRGNFPDRFSGHQFPNYSSELNVNALLLGDSALYLCASSLARDTSGEQYFGPGTRLTVT.

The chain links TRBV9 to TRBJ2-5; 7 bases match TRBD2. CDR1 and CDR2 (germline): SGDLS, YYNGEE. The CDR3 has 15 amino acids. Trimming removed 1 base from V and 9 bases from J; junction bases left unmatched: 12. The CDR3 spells CASSVLGAGDGSQYF. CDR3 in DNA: TGTGCCAGCAGCGTATTAGGGGCGGGAGACGGTTCCCAGTACTTC.

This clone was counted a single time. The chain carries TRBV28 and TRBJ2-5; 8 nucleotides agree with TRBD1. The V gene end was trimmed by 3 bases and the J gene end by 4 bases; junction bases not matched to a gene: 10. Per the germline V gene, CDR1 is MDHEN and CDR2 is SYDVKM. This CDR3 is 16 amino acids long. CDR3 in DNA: TGTGCCAGCAGTTTCGGTGGACAGGGTTTTCGAGAGACCCAGTACTTC. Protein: CASSFGGQGFRETQYF.